Below, 26 T cell receptor beta chains from the same sample are listed, as sequenced in a study of blood T cell repertoires in COVID-19. Assay used: immunoSEQ multiplex PCR; TCRdb lists only in-frame clones, some missing. The data hold some 270,000 clones, with around 91% observed a single time. Sequenced material: peripheral blood. The origin of the receptors is a woman aged 55-70 years with COVID-19, enrolled during active disease.

The chain carries TRBV20-1 and TRBJ1-5, with 7 bases matching TRBD1. V lost 5 bases and J lost 5; bases outside the gene matches: 0. The CDR3 is 11 residues long. Per the germline V gene, CDR1 is DFQATT and CDR2 is SNEGSKA (reference sequence). In nucleotides, the CDR3 is TGCAGTGCTGGGACAGATCAGCCCCAGCATTTT. Protein: CSAGTDQPQHF.

This chain connects TRBV7-2 to TRBJ1-2; D uncertain. Germline V gene data show CDR1 as SGHTA and CDR2 as FQGNSA. Trimming removed 5 bases from V and 8 bases from J, with 21 bases in between. There are 15 residues in the CDR3. The CDR3 DNA reads TGTGCCAGCAGCCAGAATGTTACGGCTAGAAGGGGCTACACCTTC. This encodes CASSQNVTARRGYTF.

This chain uses TRBV6-5 with TRBJ1-5; a possible D gene is TRBD1 (6 bases). Germline V gene lookup returns CDR1 MNHEY and CDR2 SVGAGI. The CDR3 runs to 14 residues. Between the trimmed V and J ends, which lost 6 bases and 6 bases, there was a span of 15 bases. CDR3 DNA sequence: TGTGCCAGCAGCGGCAATCCCAGGGGTCAGCCCCAGCATTTT. Translation: CASSGNPRGQPQHF.

This clone was picked up one time. The rearrangement uses TRBV19 and TRBJ2-2; 10 bases match TRBD2. The trim removed 6 bases at V and 6 bases at J, leaving 4 bases unmatched. The germline V gene has CDR1 LNHDA and CDR2 SQIVND (reference sequence). The CDR3 is 14 residues long. The CDR3 spells CASRGTSAPGELFF. CDR3 nucleotide sequence: TGTGCCAGTAGGGGGACTAGCGCCCCCGGGGAGCTGTTTTTT.

This chain joins TRBV5-5 and TRBJ1-1; D perhaps matches TRBD1 (6 bases). From germline, CDR1 is SGHKS and CDR2 YYEKEE (reference sequence). There are 16 residues in the CDR3. Trimming stripped 4 bases from V and 4 bases from J, with 20 bases between. Here the CDR3 DNA reads TGTGCCAGCAGCCCGCTCACATTTTCAGGGGTCACTGAAGCTTTCTTT. Amino acid sequence: CASSPLTFSGVTEAFF.

The chain recombines TRBV7-9 with TRBJ1-2; 8 bases fit TRBD1. The germline V gene has CDR1 SEHNR and CDR2 FQNEAQ (reference sequence). The V gene end was trimmed by 2 bases and the J gene end by 4 bases; junction bases not matched to a gene: 12. This CDR3 spans 17 amino acids. CDR3 nucleotide sequence: TGTGCCAGCAGCTTAACTCCTCTTAATACAGGGGGCTATGGCTACACCTTC. As protein: CASSLTPLNTGGYGYTF.

This clone was observed a few times. This rearrangement joins TRBV19 to TRBJ1-4; 8 bases line up with TRBD1. The V segment lost 6 bases and the J segment 4 bases; nucleotides outside the gene matches: 4. The CDR3 has 14 amino acids. The germline gives CDR1 LNHDA, CDR2 SQIVND (reference sequence). Here the CDR3 reads CASSQGANNEKLFF. The CDR3 region has the DNA TGTGCCAGTAGCCAGGGGGCGAATAATGAAAAACTGTTTTTT. The full variable domain, completed using reference TRBV19 and TRBJ1-4, is DGGITQSPKYLFRKEGQNVTLSCEQNLNHDAMYWYRQDPGQGLRLIYYSQIVNDFQKGDIAEGYSVSREKKESFPLTVTSAQKNPTAFYLCASSQGANNEKLFFGSGTQLSVL.

The chain uses TRBV6-4 and TRBJ2-5; no firm D call. CDR1 and CDR2 (germline): MRHNA, SNTAGT. The CDR3 has 12 residues. V gave up 6 bases and J gave up 1 base, with 6 bases separating them. The chain's CDR3 is CASSPCQETQYF. DNA of the CDR3: TGTGCCAGCAGCCCATGCCAAGAGACCCAGTACTTC.

V and J are TRBV5-6 and TRBJ1-6, with 7 bases matching TRBD1. V gave up 4 bases and J gave up 6 bases; unmatched junction bases: 7. The CDR3 consists of 15 residues. Per germline, CDR1 SGHDT and CDR2 YYEEEE. CDR3 in DNA: TGTGCCAGCAGCCCCGTCCCAGGGGGTAATTCACCCCTCCACTTT. The encoded protein is CASSPVPGGNSPLHF.

The CDR3 protein is CASSLDRGDWEPQHF. DNA for the CDR3: TGTGCCAGCAGCTTAGACAGGGGAGATTGGGAGCCCCAGCATTTT. This chain joins TRBV7-2 and TRBJ1-5; 7 nucleotides line up with TRBD1. The J segment lost 8 bases and the V segment lost 1 base, leaving 8 bases of the junction unmatched. The CDR3 is 15 amino acids. The V gene's germline CDR1 is SGHTA and CDR2 FQGNSA. The full variable domain, with the rest looked up from reference TRBV7-2 and TRBJ1-5, is GAGVSQSPSNKVTEKGKDVELRCDPISGHTALYWYRQSLGQGLEFLIYFQGNSAPDKSGLPSDRFSAERTGGSVSTLTIQRTQQEDSAVYLCASSLDRGDWEPQHFGDGTRLSIL.

The genes are TRBV27 and TRBJ2-5, with TRBD2 as a possible D gene (6 bases). Per germline, CDR1 MNHEY and CDR2 SMNVEV (reference sequence). The ends were cut back, 5 bases at V and 2 bases at J, with 18 bases in the middle. This CDR3 is built from 16 residues. As DNA, the CDR3 is TGTGCCAGCAGTACCGCGACTAGGGAGATTCAAGAGACCCAGTACTTC. Translating gives CASSTATREIQETQYF.

The genes are TRBV5-8 and TRBJ1-1; 7 positions agree with TRBD1. The CDR3 is 16 amino acids. Germline V gives CDR1 SGHTS, CDR2 YDEGEE. With V trimmed by 0 bases and J by 2 bases, 7 bases remained unmatched. The CDR3 DNA is TGTGCCAGCAGCTTGGTAGTCGGGACAGCCAACACTGAAGCTTTCTTT. Encoded protein: CASSLVVGTANTEAFF. The whole variable domain, filled in from reference TRBV5-8 and TRBJ1-1, reads EAGVTQSPTHLIKTRGQQATLRCSPISGHTSVYWYQQALGLGLQFLLWYDEGEERNRGNFPPRFSGRQFPNYSSELNVNALELEDSALYLCASSLVVGTANTEAFFGQGTRLTVV.

The chain uses TRBV7-2 and TRBJ1-3; 10 bases agree with TRBD1. Germline assignment: CDR1 SGHTA and CDR2 FQGNSA. V was pared by 5 bases and J by 0 bases, with 4 bases of the junction left unmatched. This CDR3 has 16 amino acids. This CDR3 reads CASSRDRGPSGNTIYF. CDR3 coding DNA: TGTGCCAGCAGCCGGGACAGGGGACCCTCTGGAAACACCATATATTTT. Together with reference TRBV7-2 and TRBJ1-3, the CDR3 gives the full variable domain: GAGVSQSPSNKVTEKGKDVELRCDPISGHTALYWYRQSLGQGLEFLIYFQGNSAPDKSGLPSDRFSAERTGGSVSTLTIQRTQQEDSAVYLCASSRDRGPSGNTIYFGEGSWLTVV.

The rearrangement uses TRBV2 and TRBJ2-7; D call uncertain. The CDR3 covers 10 residues. Germline V gene sequence: CDR1 SNHLY, CDR2 FYNNEI. The germline V and J ends were trimmed by 3 bases and 9 bases, with 6 bases remaining between them. The CDR3 loop is CASSDRGQYF. The CDR3 DNA is TGTGCCAGCAGTGATAGAGGGCAGTACTTC.

The chain employs TRBV4-3 and TRBJ2-3; D is possibly TRBD1 (6 bases). The CDR3 has 15 amino acids. Germline CDR1 and CDR2: LGHNA and YSLEER. The V and J ends lost 3 bases and 4 bases respectively, with 14 bases between them. Here the CDR3 DNA reads TGCGCCAGCAGCCACCAGACAGGAACCTCAGATACGCAGTATTTT. Protein product: CASSHQTGTSDTQYF.

This chain connects TRBV5-1 to TRBJ2-7; 11 bases agree with TRBD2. CDR1 and CDR2 (germline): SGHRS, YFSETQ. V lost 5 bases and J lost 0; bases outside the gene matches: 4. This CDR3 region has 15 residues. The CDR3 region is CASSRLAGSSYEQYF. The CDR3 DNA follows: TGCGCCAGCAGTAGACTAGCGGGGTCCTCCTACGAGCAGTACTTC.

The chain joins TRBV27 to TRBJ2-1; D is possibly TRBD2 (6 bases). The CDR3 is 11 amino acids. Trimming removed 5 bases from V and 7 bases from J, with 6 bases in between. The germline gives CDR1 MNHEY, CDR2 SMNVEV (reference sequence). The CDR3: CASSGGNEQFF. As DNA, the CDR3 is TGTGCCAGCAGTGGGGGGAATGAGCAGTTCTTC.

This rearrangement joins TRBV20-1 to TRBJ1-1; a possible D gene is TRBD1 (6 bases). V gave up 3 bases and J gave up 2 bases, with 13 bases separating them. The CDR3 totals 14 residues. Germline loops: CDR1 DFQATT, CDR2 SNEGSKA (reference sequence). In DNA form, the CDR3 reads TGCAGTGCTAGTCGGGGGGCCTTTAACACTGAAGCTTTCTTT. Its protein is CSASRGAFNTEAFF.

This chain uses TRBV4-3 with TRBJ2-2; 9 nucleotides agree with TRBD1. V lost 1 base, J lost 6 bases, and 6 bases stayed unmatched. Germline V gives CDR1 LGHNA, CDR2 YSLEER. The CDR3 loop spans 16 amino acids. The CDR3 protein is CASSQGTGGAAGELFF. In DNA, the CDR3 is TGCGCCAGCAGCCAAGGCACAGGGGGCGCGGCCGGGGAGCTGTTTTTT.

This clone was counted once. This chain uses TRBV11-3 with TRBJ1-5; 8 positions agree with TRBD1. The length of the CDR3 is 16 residues. Looked up from germline, CDR1 is SGHNT and CDR2 is YENEEA. The trim removed 2 bases at V and 5 bases at J, leaving 8 bases unmatched. The CDR3 protein is CASSLSSGRGHQPQHF. In DNA, the CDR3 is TGTGCCAGCAGCTTATCGTCGGGCAGGGGGCATCAGCCCCAGCATTTT. Based on the CDR3 plus reference TRBV11-3 and TRBJ1-5, the full variable domain is EAGVVQSPRYKIIEKKQPVAFWCNPISGHNTLYWYLQNLGQGPELLIRYENEEAVDDSQLPKDRFSAERLKGVDSTLKIQPAELGDSAVYLCASSLSSGRGHQPQHFGDGTRLSIL.

This clone was seen only once. The chain couples TRBV3-1 (or the pseudogene TRBV3-2) to TRBJ1-2; TRBD1 matches 11 bases. Germline V gene lookup returns CDR1 LGHDT and CDR2 YNNKEL (reference sequence). The V segment lost 3 bases and the J segment 3 bases; nucleotides outside the gene matches: 6. The CDR3 covers 16 residues. DNA of the CDR3: TGTGCCAGCAGCCATTCTGGGGACAGGGGGTACTATGGCTACACCTTC. Its translation: CASSHSGDRGYYGYTF.

The chain employs TRBV7-9 and TRBJ2-1; the match to TRBD1 covers 7 bases. Germline loops: CDR1 SEHNR, CDR2 FQNEAQ (reference sequence). This CDR3 is built from 14 residues. J was trimmed by 8 bases and V by 4 bases; bases with no gene match: 8. The CDR3 is CASSSYRGEDEQFF. The CDR3 DNA is TGTGCCAGCAGCTCTTACAGGGGAGAGGATGAGCAGTTCTTC.

This clone came up once. The chain links TRBV5-1 to TRBJ2-3; the D is unclear. Germline V gene sequence: CDR1 SGHRS, CDR2 YFSETQ. The CDR3 consists of 11 residues. V dropped 4 bases and J dropped 6 bases, with 6 bases sitting between them. The CDR3 coding sequence is TGCGCCAGCAGCCCCCCGGATACGCAGTATTTT. It specifies CASSPPDTQYF. The full variable domain, rest sourced from reference TRBV5-1 and TRBJ2-3, is KAGVTQTPRYLIKTRGQQVTLSCSPISGHRSVSWYQQTPGQGLQFLFEYFSETQRNKGNFPGRFSGRQFSNSRSEMNVSTLELGDSALYLCASSPPDTQYFGPGTRLTVL.

This sequence joins TRBV27 and TRBJ2-7; tentative D call: TRBD2 (6 bases). Germline V gene sequence: CDR1 MNHEY, CDR2 SMNVEV (reference sequence). There are 15 residues in the CDR3. The V end lost 5 bases, the J end lost 7 bases, and 21 bases lay between the germline ends. The CDR3 sequence: CASSPNLGPAGEQYF. The CDR3, as DNA: TGTGCCAGCAGTCCAAACCTCGGTCCCGCGGGGGAGCAGTACTTC.

This clone was detected only once. V and J are TRBV6-5 and TRBJ1-2, with TRBD1 as a possible D gene (5 bases). The germline V gene has CDR1 MNHEY and CDR2 SVGAGI. The CDR3 is made up of 15 amino acids. The V and J ends lost 6 bases and 0 bases respectively, with 14 bases between them. CDR3 in DNA: TGTGCCAGCAGGGGAACCTGGGGGGCTAACTATGGCTACACCTTC. As protein: CASRGTWGANYGYTF.

This chain connects TRBV5-1 to TRBJ2-5; 7 nucleotides align to TRBD1. Germline CDR1 is SGHRS and CDR2 is YFSETQ. V dropped 2 bases and J dropped 1; count of bases not matched to a gene: 2. The CDR3 covers 14 residues. CDR3 DNA sequence: TGCGCCAGCAGCTTCGGGACAGCCCAAGAGACCCAGTACTTC. It is translated as CASSFGTAQETQYF.